This TCR beta chain was sequenced during a study of blood T cell repertoires in COVID-19. The V gene's germline CDR1 is LGHDT and CDR2 YNNKEL (reference sequence). The CDR3 consists of 13 residues. Trimming pared 4 bases from V and 6 bases from J, leaving 9 bases between. Assignment of participants to cohorts was predicated upon participant-reported clinical history. Profiling relied on immunoSEQ multiplex PCR, and the TCRdb table lists in-frame clones only, not all of them. The sample has some 460,000 clones, roughly 90% seen once. The chain combines TRBV3-1 (or the pseudogene TRBV3-2) with TRBJ2-2; tentative D call: TRBD1 (5 bases). The sequencing sample was made of PBMCs or T cells enriched from blood (not recorded which). The TCR originated in a woman aged 18 to 35 who had recovered from COVID-19. CDR3 sequence (DNA): TGTGCCAGCAGCCCAGGACAAGCCGGGGAGCTGTTTTTT. It specifies CASSPGQAGELFF.